Below are 13 T cell receptor beta chains sequenced from a single sample in a study of identifying expanded T cells in peripheral blood. Sequencing was performed with immunoSEQ multiplex PCR; in TCRdb, only in-frame clones are kept and a portion is missing. The sample lists approximately 83,000 clones; more than 75% were seen once. Sample: blood. These receptors originate from a person between 18 and 75 years old in good health.

V is TRBV6-5 and J is TRBJ2-1, with 8 bases fitting TRBD2. This CDR3 comprises 15 residues. Germline CDR1 is MNHEY and CDR2 is SVGAGI. With 5 bases clipped from V and 6 bases from J, the junction kept 9 bases outside the gene matches. The CDR3 region is CASSRPGLGGNEQFF. CDR3 nucleotide sequence: TGTGCCAGCAGTCGCCCGGGACTAGGGGGCAATGAGCAGTTCTTC.

This clone was counted a single time. The rearrangement joins TRBV6-1 to TRBJ2-3; the D call may be TRBD1 or TRBD2 (6 bases each). CDR3 length: 14 residues. Germline CDR1 MNHNS, CDR2 SASEGT. Trimming removed 6 bases from V and 2 bases from J, with 12 bases in between. Written as DNA, the CDR3 is TGTGCCAGCAGGATAGGGGGGATCACAGATACGCAGTATTTT. Its translation: CASRIGGITDTQYF.

As to this clone: Other DNA sequences in the sample encode the same CDR3. The chain uses TRBV18 and TRBJ2-3, with 8 bases that match TRBD2. This CDR3 contains 16 residues. CDR1 KGHSH and CDR2 LQKENI come from the germline V gene. J gave up 0 bases and V 3 bases, and 5 bases lay outside the gene matches. CDR3: CASSPTSGQSTDTQYF. The CDR3 DNA follows: TGTGCCAGCTCACCTACTAGCGGACAGAGCACAGATACGCAGTATTTT.

The chain uses TRBV4-3 and TRBJ2-7; D gene uncertain. Germline V gene sequence: CDR1 LGHNA, CDR2 YSLEER. V was pared by 7 bases and J by 5 bases, with 15 bases between. The length of the CDR3 is 13 residues. CDR3 sequence (DNA): TGCGCCAGCACCAGAGGTGGCGTCAACGAGCAGTACTTC. This encodes CASTRGGVNEQYF.

V gene TRBV4-3 combines with J gene TRBJ2-3; D is unresolved. Deletions cut 2 bases from V and 2 bases from J, with 5 bases between. Germline CDR1 and CDR2: LGHNA and YSLEER. The CDR3 sequence is 13 residues long. The CDR3 protein is CASSQFYTDTQYF. The CDR3 region has the DNA TGCGCCAGCAGCCAATTCTACACAGATACGCAGTATTTT.

This chain links TRBV28 with TRBJ2-7; 8 bases are shared with TRBD1. CDR3 size: 12 residues. V was clipped by 9 bases and J by 1 base; unmatched bases: 2. In germline, CDR1 is MDHEN, CDR2 SYDVKM. This chain's CDR3 is CASGQGSYEQYF. The CDR3 DNA follows: TGTGCCAGTGGACAGGGATCCTACGAGCAGTACTTC.

The chain combines TRBV6-6 with TRBJ1-1; no reliable D call. Deletions cut 11 bases from V and 4 bases from J, with 8 bases between. This CDR3 region has 10 residues. Germline V gives CDR1 MNHNY, CDR2 SVGAGI (reference sequence). Here the CDR3 reads CASQSTEAFF. CDR3 bases: TGTGCCTCCCAGAGCACTGAAGCTTTCTTT.

This chain connects TRBV11-2 to TRBJ1-3; D is uncertain. This CDR3 has 12 residues. Germline lookup yields CDR1 SGHAT and CDR2 FQNNGV. V was clipped by 3 bases and J by 4 bases, with 4 bases between them. CDR3 coding DNA: TGTGCCAGCAGCTTTTGGGGAAACACCATATATTTT. Translated: CASSFWGNTIYF.

This clone was seen once. At one end, the junction sequence differs from germline, possibly due to a read error. The J gene is TRBJ1-2, the V gene TRBV5-1; D is unresolved. The germline CDR1 and CDR2 sequences are SGHRS and YFSETQ. This CDR3 contains 14 residues. The CDR3 region is CASSPPRGMSGYTF. Here the CDR3 DNA reads TGTGCCAGCAGCCCACCAAGAGGGATGTCTGGCTACACCTTC.

The chain has TRBV5-4 and TRBJ1-1; 8 bases are a match to TRBD1. Losses at the gene ends were 4 bases for V and 4 bases for J; bases not matched to a gene: 6. Germline loops: CDR1 SGHNT, CDR2 YYREEE (reference sequence). This CDR3 is built from 14 residues. The CDR3 nucleotides are TGTGCCAGCAGCCCGGACAGGGATATCACTGAAGCTTTCTTT. This translates into CASSPDRDITEAFF.

V is TRBV5-5 and J is TRBJ2-5; possible D gene TRBD1, 5 bases. The CDR3 loop spans 13 amino acids. The V end was cut by 3 bases, the J end by 5 bases, with 11 bases between. Germline CDR1 and CDR2: SGHKS and YYEKEE (reference sequence). DNA for the CDR3: TGTGCCAGCAGCTCTACACCAGGGGAGACCCAGTACTTC. Protein product: CASSSTPGETQYF.

The sample holds a few counts of this clone. The chain recombines TRBV7-9 with TRBJ1-1; D gene unclear. Germline CDR1 is SEHNR and CDR2 is FQNEAQ (reference sequence). The germline V and J ends were trimmed by 5 bases and 0 bases, with 10 bases remaining between them. This CDR3 spans 14 amino acids. CDR3 protein: CASSLDGMNTEAFF. CDR3 DNA sequence: TGTGCCAGCAGCCTAGACGGAATGAACACTGAAGCTTTCTTT.

V gene TRBV12-1 combines with J gene TRBJ1-4; the DNA was not used to check the table's D call, TRBD1. TRBV12-1 is tagged as a pseudogene. This CDR3 has 11 residues. This CDR3 is CASSLDKKLFF. CDR3 sequence (DNA): TGTGCCAGCAGCCTGGACAAAAAACTGTTTTTT.